This T cell receptor beta chain was captured in a study of OX40 agonist ivuxolimab in advanced cancers. Points from the study as a whole: Both blood CD4+ and CD8+ T cells showed clonal growth by week 6 at 0.1 to 3.0 mg/kg.

The table came from immunoSEQ multiplex PCR; TCRdb's copy has only in-frame clones and leaves some out. The sample has about 35,000 clones; 92% are singletons. Germline CDR1 and CDR2: MNHEY and SVGAGI. The CDR3 sequence is 15 residues long. Between the trimmed V and J ends, which lost 2 bases and 0 bases, there was a span of 10 bases. Comment on this clone: Its antigen is currently unknown.

V usage is TRBV6-5 and J usage is TRBJ1-2; tentatively, D is TRBD1 (6 bases). Sequences were derived from CD4+ or CD8+ T cells sorted from blood, sampled in a trial of the OX40 agonist ivuxolimab. This receptor was obtained from an adult with an advanced solid tumor such as melanoma, head and neck, liver or kidney cancer. CDR3 sequence reads: CASSYVQGTNYGYTF. CDR3 coding DNA: TGTGCCAGCAGTTACGTACAGGGAACTAACTATGGCTACACCTTC.